These T cell receptor beta chains were read from a single sample in a study of T cells in Graves' hyperthyroidism and ophthalmopathy. TCRdb reprocessed the multiplex PCR reads with MiXCR, giving one entry per CDR3 protein. The sample has some 800,000 distinct CDR3 sequences, roughly 40% seen once. Material: blood. These receptors were taken from a man aged 18-30 years with Graves' hyperthyroidism. The CDR3 runs from the conserved cysteine through the conserved F or W. Fields, in order: clone size, V gene, CDR3 protein. The listing skips clone size in some rows; elsewhere it reads once, few, many or a size class.

clone size: few
V gene: TRBV5-8
CDR3 protein: CANQFHPLETQYF

clone size: many
V gene: TRBV15
CDR3 protein: CATSRDNGGEQPQHF

clone size: .
V gene: TRBV7-2
CDR3 protein: CASSPGLAGPGREQYF

clone size: few
V gene: TRBV20-1
CDR3 protein: CSARHRNTGELFF

clone size: few
V gene: TRBV6-1
CDR3 protein: CASTATRLAGQEQYF

clone size: few
V gene: TRBV2
CDR3 protein: CASSESAYNTGELFF

clone size: .
V gene: TRBV6-6
CDR3 protein: CASSYDSYSGNTIYF

clone size: .
V gene: TRBV7-3
CDR3 protein: CASSLGHIKMNTEAFF

clone size: many
V gene: TRBV7-9
CDR3 protein: CASSSSLTVNTEAFF

clone size: .
V gene: TRBV25-1
CDR3 protein: CASSPDRNSLEQYF

clone size: few
V gene: TRBV5-4
CDR3 protein: CASSFGQGKPYGYTF

clone size: .
V gene: TRBV27
CDR3 protein: CASSLSAGGGSPLHF

clone size: .
V gene: TRBV5-4
CDR3 protein: CASSIPGQEREKLFF

clone size: few
V gene: TRBV5-1
CDR3 protein: CASSPGRYRSSYEQYF

clone size: .
V gene: TRBV6-5
CDR3 protein: CAISYVYEQYF

clone size: .
V gene: TRBV29-1
CDR3 protein: CSVEGGADTQYF

clone size: .
V gene: TRBV29-1
CDR3 protein: CSLAGDEKLFF

clone size: few
V gene: TRBV5-1
CDR3 protein: CASSLTGAGSYEQYF

clone size: many
V gene: TRBV20-1
CDR3 protein: CSAYNGRTEAFF

clone size: .
V gene: TRBV4-3
CDR3 protein: CASSQVASPEAFF

clone size: .
V gene: TRBV5-1
CDR3 protein: CASNGGVSNQPQHF

clone size: many
V gene: TRBV12-3/TRBV12-4
CDR3 protein: CASSRTGVTEAFF

clone size: .
V gene: TRBV19
CDR3 protein: CASSIVLDRKVGEQYF

clone size: many
V gene: TRBV10-2
CDR3 protein: CASSEVEGFAEAFF

clone size: many
V gene: TRBV7-9
CDR3 protein: CASSPRQGSQETQYF

clone size: .
V gene: TRBV5-1
CDR3 protein: CASSPAGPNYGYTF

clone size: .
V gene: TRBV6-6
CDR3 protein: CASSYSKGYGYTF

clone size: few
V gene: TRBV6-5
CDR3 protein: CASMREGQPQHF

clone size: .
V gene: TRBV5-1
CDR3 protein: CASSLRQRMNTGELFF

clone size: many
V gene: TRBV7-3
CDR3 protein: CASSLTESVEAFF

clone size: .
V gene: TRBV29-1
CDR3 protein: CSVEDSSEAFF

clone size: few
V gene: TRBV7-2
CDR3 protein: CASSQDPHPEAFF

clone size: .
V gene: TRBV7-8
CDR3 protein: CASSPRLRFHEQYF

clone size: many
V gene: TRBV12-3/TRBV12-4
CDR3 protein: CASSLRQLSNQPQHF

clone size: many
V gene: TRBV25-1
CDR3 protein: CASSESTGDNSPLHF

clone size: many
V gene: TRBV24-1
CDR3 protein: CATSDPGQAEETQYF

clone size: few
V gene: TRBV4-3
CDR3 protein: CASSRSGTGDEQYF

clone size: few
V gene: TRBV15
CDR3 protein: CATSRDPGQGLYEQYF